The text below deals with one TCR beta chain. Its cognate antigen is unknown. The source of the sample is a study of OX40 agonist ivuxolimab in advanced cancers. Whole-study context: People who had prior anti-PD-1, anti-PD-L1 or anti-CTLA-4 therapy could take part, and about 37% had some.

Broader study findings: Clonal expansion was among the lowest in partial responders at 0.1-3.0 mg/kg, especially CD8+. Circulating CD4+ and CD8+ T cells showed clonal expansion by week 6 at 0.1 to 3.0 mg/kg. Still undetermined is the antigen specificity of the expanded peripheral T cells.

CDR3 length: 14 residues. Trimming took 3 bases from V and 4 from J; bases not matched to a gene: 5. Looked up from germline, CDR1 is SEHNR and CDR2 is FQNEAQ (reference sequence). Data came from immunoSEQ multiplex PCR; TCRdb stores just in-frame clones and leaves some out. The top ten hold roughly 10% of the sample, which has tens of thousands of clones, around 90% seen once. The receptor was derived from an adult with an advanced solid tumor such as melanoma, head and neck, liver or kidney cancer. The rearrangement uses TRBV7-9 and TRBJ1-2; 7 bases align to TRBD1. This sample comprised CD4+ or CD8+ T cells sorted from blood, obtained in a trial of the OX40 agonist ivuxolimab. The CDR3 spells CASSLGQLGYGYTF. The CDR3 DNA reads TGTGCCAGCAGCTTGGGACAGCTGGGCTATGGCTACACCTTC.